The sequence of this TCR beta chain was determined in a study of cytomegalovirus exposure and HLA in healthy donors. Unrecorded immune exposure was likely among donors, who were nominally healthy when sampled. It was with 60 Vbeta and 13 Jbeta primers that the PCR ran. Method: immunoSEQ multiplex PCR; TCRdb's copy keeps in-frame clones and lacks some. The sample comprises 95,000 to 150,000 clones, about 71% of which are singletons, and over 2.5% rests with the top ten. Sequenced input: PBMCs. This clonotype was sampled from a woman between 50 and 59 years old in good health and CMV-seronegative.

In DNA form, the CDR3 reads TGTGCCAGCAGTTCCTTGAGTGGCGGACAGGGGGCGCGGGAGCAGTACTTC. Translated: CASSSLSGGQGAREQYF. V gene TRBV27 combines with J gene TRBJ2-7, with 11 bases fitting TRBD1. The CDR3 contains 17 residues. CDR1 MNHEY and CDR2 SMNVEV come from the germline V gene (reference sequence). The trim removed 4 bases at V and 7 bases at J, leaving 15 bases unmatched.